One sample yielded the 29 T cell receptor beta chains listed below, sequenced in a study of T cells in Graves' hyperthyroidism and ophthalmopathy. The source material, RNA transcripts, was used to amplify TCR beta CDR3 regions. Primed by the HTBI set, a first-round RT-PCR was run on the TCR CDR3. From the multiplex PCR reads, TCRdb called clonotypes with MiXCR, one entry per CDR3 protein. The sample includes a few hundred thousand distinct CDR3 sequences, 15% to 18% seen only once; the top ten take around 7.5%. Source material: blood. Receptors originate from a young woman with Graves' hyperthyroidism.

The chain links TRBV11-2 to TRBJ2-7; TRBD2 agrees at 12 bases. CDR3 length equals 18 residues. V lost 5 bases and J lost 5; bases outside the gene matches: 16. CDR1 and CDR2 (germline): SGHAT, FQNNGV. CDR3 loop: CASSPRLTGLAGPNEQYF. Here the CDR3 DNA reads TGTGCCAGCAGCCCTCGTCTTACCGGACTAGCGGGACCAAACGAGCAGTACTTC.

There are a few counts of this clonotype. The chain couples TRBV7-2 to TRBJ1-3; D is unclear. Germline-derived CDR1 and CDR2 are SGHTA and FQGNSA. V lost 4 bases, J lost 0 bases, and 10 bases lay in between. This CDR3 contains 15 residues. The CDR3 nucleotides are TGTGCCAGCAGCTGGGATAGTAACTCTGGAAACACCATATATTTT. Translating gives CASSWDSNSGNTIYF.

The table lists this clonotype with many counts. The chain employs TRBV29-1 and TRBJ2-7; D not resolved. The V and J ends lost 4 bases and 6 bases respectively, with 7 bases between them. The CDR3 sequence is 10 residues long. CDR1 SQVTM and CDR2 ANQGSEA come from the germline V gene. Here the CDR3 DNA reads TGCAGCGTTGGTGTGCGCGAGCAGTACTTC. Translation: CSVGVREQYF.

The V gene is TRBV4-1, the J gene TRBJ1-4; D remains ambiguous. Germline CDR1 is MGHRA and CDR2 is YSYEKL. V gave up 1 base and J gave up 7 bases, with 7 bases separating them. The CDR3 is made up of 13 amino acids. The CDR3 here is CASSQAHSEKLFF. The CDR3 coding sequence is TGCGCCAGCAGCCAAGCCCACAGTGAAAAACTGTTTTTT.

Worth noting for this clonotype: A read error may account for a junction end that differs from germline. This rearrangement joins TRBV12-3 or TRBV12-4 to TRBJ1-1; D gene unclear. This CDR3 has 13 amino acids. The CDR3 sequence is CASSLEQKTEAFF. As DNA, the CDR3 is TGTGCCAGCAGCTTAGAACAGAAGACTGAAGCTTTCTTT.

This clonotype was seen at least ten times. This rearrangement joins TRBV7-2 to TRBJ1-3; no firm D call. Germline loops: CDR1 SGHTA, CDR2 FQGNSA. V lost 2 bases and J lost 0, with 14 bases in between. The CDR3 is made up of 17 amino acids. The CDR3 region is CASSLSPSRTSGNTIYF. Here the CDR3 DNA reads TGTGCCAGCAGCTTAAGTCCCTCCCGCACCTCTGGAAACACCATATATTTT.

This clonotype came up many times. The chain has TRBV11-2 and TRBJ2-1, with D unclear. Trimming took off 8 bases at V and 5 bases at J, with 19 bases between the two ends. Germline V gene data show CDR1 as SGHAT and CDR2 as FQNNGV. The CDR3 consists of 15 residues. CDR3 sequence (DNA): TGTGCCAGCCGAAAGTGGTCGCCGTATAACAATGAGCAGTTCTTC. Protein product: CASRKWSPYNNEQFF.

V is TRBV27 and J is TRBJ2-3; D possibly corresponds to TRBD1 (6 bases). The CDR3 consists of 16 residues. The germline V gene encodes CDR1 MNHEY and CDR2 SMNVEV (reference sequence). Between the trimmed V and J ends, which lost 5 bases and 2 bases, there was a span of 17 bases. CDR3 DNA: TGTGCCAGCAGTCTCGGGCCCTGGGGGCTCACAGATACGCAGTATTTT. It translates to CASSLGPWGLTDTQYF.

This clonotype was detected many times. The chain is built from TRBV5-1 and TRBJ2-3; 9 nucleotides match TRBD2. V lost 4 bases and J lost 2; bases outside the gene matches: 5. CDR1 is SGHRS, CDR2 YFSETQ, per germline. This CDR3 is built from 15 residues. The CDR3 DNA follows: TGCGCCAGCAGCCGGACTAGCGCTTACACAGATACGCAGTATTTT. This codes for CASSRTSAYTDTQYF.

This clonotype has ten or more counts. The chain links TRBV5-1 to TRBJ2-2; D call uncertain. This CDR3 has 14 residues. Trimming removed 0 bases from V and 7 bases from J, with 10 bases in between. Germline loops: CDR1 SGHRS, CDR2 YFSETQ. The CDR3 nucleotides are TGCGCCAGCAGCTTGGACTGGGAAAACGGGGAGCTGTTTTTT. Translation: CASSLDWENGELFF. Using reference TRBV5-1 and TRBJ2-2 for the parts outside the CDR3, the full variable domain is KAGVTQTPRYLIKTRGQQVTLSCSPISGHRSVSWYQQTPGQGLQFLFEYFSETQRNKGNFPGRFSGRQFSNSRSEMNVSTLELGDSALYLCASSLDWENGELFFGEGSRLTVL.

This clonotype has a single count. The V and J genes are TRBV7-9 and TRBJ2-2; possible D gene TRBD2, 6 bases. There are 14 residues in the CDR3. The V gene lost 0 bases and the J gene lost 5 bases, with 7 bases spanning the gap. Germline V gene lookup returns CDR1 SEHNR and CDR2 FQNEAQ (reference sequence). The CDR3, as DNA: TGTGCCAGCAGCTTAGCGGAGGGGACCGGGGAGCTGTTTTTT. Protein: CASSLAEGTGELFF.

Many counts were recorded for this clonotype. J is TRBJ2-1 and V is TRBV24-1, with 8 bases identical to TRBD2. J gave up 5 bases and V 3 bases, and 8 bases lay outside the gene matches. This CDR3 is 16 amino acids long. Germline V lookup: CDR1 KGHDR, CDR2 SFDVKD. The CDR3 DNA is TGTGCCACCAGTGATCTCCGGGAGGGCCAAGACAATGAGCAGTTCTTC. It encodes CATSDLREGQDNEQFF.

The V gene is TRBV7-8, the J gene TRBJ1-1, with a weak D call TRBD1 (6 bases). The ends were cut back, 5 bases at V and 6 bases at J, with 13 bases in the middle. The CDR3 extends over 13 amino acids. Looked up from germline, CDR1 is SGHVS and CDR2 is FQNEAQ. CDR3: CASSARGSPEAFF. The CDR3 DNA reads TGTGCCAGCAGCGCCAGGGGAAGCCCTGAAGCTTTCTTT.

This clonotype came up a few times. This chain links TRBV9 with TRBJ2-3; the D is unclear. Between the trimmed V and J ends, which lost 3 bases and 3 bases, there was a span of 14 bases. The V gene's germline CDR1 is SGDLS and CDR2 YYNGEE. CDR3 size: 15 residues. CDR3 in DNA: TGTGCCAGCAGCGCAACAGTTACCACTACAGATACGCAGTATTTT. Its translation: CASSATVTTTDTQYF.

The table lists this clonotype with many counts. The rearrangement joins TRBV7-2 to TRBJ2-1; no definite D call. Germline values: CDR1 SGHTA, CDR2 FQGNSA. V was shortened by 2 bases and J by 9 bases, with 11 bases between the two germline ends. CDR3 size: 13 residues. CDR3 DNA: TGTGCCAGCAGCTTACGGAACTTAGCTGAGCAGTTCTTC. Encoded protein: CASSLRNLAEQFF.

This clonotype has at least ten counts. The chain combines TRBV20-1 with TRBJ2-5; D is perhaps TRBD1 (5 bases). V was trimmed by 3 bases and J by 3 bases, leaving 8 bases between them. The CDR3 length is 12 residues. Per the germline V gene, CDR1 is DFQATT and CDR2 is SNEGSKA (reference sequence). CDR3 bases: TGCAGTGCTAGCCCACAGGAAGAGACCCAGTACTTC. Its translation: CSASPQEETQYF.

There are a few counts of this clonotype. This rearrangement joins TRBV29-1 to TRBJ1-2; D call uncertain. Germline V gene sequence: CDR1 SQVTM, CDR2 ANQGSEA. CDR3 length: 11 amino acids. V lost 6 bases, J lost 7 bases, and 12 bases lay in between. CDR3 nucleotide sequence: TGCAGCGTGACCGCTCGCCGTGGCTACACCTTC. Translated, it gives CSVTARRGYTF. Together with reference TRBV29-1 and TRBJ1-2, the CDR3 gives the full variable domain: SAVISQKPSRDICQRGTSLTIQCQVDSQVTMMFWYRQQPGQSLTLIATANQGSEATYESGFVIDKFPISRPNLTFSTLTVSNMSPEDSSIYLCSVTARRGYTFGSGTRLTVV.

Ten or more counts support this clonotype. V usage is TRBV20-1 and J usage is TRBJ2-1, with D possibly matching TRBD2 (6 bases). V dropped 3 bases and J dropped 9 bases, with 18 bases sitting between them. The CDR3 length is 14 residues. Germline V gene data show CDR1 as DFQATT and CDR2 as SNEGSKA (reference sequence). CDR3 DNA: TGCAGTGCTAGGTCCGGGGGATCATCCGGTGAGCAGTTCTTC. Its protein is CSARSGGSSGEQFF.

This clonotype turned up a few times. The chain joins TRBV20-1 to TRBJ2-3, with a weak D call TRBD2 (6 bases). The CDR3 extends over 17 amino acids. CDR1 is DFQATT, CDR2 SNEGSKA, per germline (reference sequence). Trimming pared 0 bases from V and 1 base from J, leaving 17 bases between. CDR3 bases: TGCAGTGCTAGAGAGGAGGCAATAGCGGATCGCACAGATACGCAGTATTTT. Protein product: CSAREEAIADRTDTQYF.

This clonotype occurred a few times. CDR3 DNA: TGTGCCAGCAGCGAGGGACATCTCTCTGGAAACACCATATATTTT. Amino acids: CASSEGHLSGNTIYF. V is TRBV25-1 and J is TRBJ1-3; perhaps TRBD1 as D (6 bases). The CDR3 is made up of 15 amino acids. From germline, CDR1 is MGHDK and CDR2 SYGVNS. V lost 6 bases and J 0 bases, leaving 12 bases between the germline ends.

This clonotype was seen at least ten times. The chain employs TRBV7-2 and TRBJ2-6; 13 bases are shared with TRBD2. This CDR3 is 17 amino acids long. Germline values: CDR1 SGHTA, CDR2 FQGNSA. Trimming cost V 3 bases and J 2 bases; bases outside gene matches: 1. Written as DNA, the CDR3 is TGTGCCAGCAGCTTTGGACTAGCGGGAGCTGGGGCCAACGTCCTGACTTTC. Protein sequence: CASSFGLAGAGANVLTF. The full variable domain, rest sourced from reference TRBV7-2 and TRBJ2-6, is GAGVSQSPSNKVTEKGKDVELRCDPISGHTALYWYRQSLGQGLEFLIYFQGNSAPDKSGLPSDRFSAERTGGSVSTLTIQRTQQEDSAVYLCASSFGLAGAGANVLTFGAGSRLTVL.

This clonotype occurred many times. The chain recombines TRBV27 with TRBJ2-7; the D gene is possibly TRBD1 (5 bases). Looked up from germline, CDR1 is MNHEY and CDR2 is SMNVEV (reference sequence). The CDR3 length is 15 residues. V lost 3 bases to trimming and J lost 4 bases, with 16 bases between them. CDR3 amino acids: CASSLTRKDKYEQYF. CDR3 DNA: TGTGCCAGCAGTTTGACCCGTAAGGACAAATACGAGCAGTACTTC.

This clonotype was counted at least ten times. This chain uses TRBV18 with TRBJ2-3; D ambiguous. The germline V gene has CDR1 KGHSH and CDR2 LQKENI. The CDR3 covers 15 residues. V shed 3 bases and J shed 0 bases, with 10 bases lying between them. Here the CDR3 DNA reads TGTGCCAGCTCACCGGGCTTTGGAAGCACAGATACGCAGTATTTT. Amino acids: CASSPGFGSTDTQYF.

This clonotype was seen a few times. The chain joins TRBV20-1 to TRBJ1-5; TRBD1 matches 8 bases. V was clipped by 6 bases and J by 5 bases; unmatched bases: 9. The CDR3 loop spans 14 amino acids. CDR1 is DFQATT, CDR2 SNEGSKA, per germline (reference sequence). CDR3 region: CSAFPGQAYQPQHF. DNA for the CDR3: TGCAGTGCCTTTCCGGGACAGGCTTATCAGCCCCAGCATTTT.

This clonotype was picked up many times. In nucleotides, the CDR3 is TGTGCCAGCAGTTTTTCTCCATTAAAATCCTACGAGCAGTACTTC. It specifies CASSFSPLKSYEQYF. The rearrangement links TRBV28 to TRBJ2-7; D remains unclear. The CDR3 is 15 residues long. The V end lost 3 bases, the J end lost 1 base, and 13 bases lay between the germline ends. Germline-derived CDR1 and CDR2 are MDHEN and SYDVKM.

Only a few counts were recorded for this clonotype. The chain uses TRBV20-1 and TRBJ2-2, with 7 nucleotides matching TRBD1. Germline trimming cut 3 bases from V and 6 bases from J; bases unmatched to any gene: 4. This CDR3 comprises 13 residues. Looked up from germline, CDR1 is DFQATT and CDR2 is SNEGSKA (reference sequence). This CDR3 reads CSASDRAAGELFF. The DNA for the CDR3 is TGCAGTGCTAGTGACAGGGCGGCCGGGGAGCTGTTTTTT.

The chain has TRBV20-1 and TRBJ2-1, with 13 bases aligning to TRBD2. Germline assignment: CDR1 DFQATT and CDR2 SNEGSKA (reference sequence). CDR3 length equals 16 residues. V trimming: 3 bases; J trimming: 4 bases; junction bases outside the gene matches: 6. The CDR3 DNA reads TGCAGTGCTAGTACTAGCGGGGGGGCAGTTTACAATGAGCAGTTCTTC. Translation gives CSASTSGGAVYNEQFF.

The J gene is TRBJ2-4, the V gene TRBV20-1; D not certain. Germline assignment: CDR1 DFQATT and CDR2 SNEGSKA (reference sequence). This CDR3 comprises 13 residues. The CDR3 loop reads CSAFPTPKNIQYF. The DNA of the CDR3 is TGCAGCGCATTTCCCACTCCTAAAAACATTCAGTACTTC.

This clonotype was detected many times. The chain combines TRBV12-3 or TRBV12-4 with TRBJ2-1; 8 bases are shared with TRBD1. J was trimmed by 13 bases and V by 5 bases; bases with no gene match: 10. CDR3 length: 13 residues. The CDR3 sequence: CASSTTTGARQFF. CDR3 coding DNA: TGTGCCAGCAGTACGACGACAGGGGCCCGACAGTTCTTC.